One T cell receptor (beta chain) is described in this entry. Its antigen is not known. At one boundary the junction diverges from the germline segment, which might be a read error. A second PCR, run for about 6 to 11 cycles, used a sample-barcoded 5' primer plus a J-beta primer mix. Via MiXCR, TCRdb re-called the 5' RACE reads, giving one row per CDR3 protein. The sample carries hundreds of thousands of distinct CDR3 sequences, around 49% recorded once. The data were taken from a study of blood T cells in healthy people across ages. This CDR3 comprises 12 residues. Per germline, CDR1 SNHLY and CDR2 FYNNEI. Notes on the study in general: Age showed a roughly linear inverse relationship with TCR beta diversity per million T cells.

This chain connects TRBV2 to TRBJ2-7; TRBD1 is a possible D gene (5 bases). The specimen was blood. This TCR was recovered from a woman aged 60 to 75 in good health. Written as DNA, the CDR3 is TGTGCCAGCAGTCCGACAGTCTACGCGCAGTACTTC. Translating gives CASSPTVYAQYF.